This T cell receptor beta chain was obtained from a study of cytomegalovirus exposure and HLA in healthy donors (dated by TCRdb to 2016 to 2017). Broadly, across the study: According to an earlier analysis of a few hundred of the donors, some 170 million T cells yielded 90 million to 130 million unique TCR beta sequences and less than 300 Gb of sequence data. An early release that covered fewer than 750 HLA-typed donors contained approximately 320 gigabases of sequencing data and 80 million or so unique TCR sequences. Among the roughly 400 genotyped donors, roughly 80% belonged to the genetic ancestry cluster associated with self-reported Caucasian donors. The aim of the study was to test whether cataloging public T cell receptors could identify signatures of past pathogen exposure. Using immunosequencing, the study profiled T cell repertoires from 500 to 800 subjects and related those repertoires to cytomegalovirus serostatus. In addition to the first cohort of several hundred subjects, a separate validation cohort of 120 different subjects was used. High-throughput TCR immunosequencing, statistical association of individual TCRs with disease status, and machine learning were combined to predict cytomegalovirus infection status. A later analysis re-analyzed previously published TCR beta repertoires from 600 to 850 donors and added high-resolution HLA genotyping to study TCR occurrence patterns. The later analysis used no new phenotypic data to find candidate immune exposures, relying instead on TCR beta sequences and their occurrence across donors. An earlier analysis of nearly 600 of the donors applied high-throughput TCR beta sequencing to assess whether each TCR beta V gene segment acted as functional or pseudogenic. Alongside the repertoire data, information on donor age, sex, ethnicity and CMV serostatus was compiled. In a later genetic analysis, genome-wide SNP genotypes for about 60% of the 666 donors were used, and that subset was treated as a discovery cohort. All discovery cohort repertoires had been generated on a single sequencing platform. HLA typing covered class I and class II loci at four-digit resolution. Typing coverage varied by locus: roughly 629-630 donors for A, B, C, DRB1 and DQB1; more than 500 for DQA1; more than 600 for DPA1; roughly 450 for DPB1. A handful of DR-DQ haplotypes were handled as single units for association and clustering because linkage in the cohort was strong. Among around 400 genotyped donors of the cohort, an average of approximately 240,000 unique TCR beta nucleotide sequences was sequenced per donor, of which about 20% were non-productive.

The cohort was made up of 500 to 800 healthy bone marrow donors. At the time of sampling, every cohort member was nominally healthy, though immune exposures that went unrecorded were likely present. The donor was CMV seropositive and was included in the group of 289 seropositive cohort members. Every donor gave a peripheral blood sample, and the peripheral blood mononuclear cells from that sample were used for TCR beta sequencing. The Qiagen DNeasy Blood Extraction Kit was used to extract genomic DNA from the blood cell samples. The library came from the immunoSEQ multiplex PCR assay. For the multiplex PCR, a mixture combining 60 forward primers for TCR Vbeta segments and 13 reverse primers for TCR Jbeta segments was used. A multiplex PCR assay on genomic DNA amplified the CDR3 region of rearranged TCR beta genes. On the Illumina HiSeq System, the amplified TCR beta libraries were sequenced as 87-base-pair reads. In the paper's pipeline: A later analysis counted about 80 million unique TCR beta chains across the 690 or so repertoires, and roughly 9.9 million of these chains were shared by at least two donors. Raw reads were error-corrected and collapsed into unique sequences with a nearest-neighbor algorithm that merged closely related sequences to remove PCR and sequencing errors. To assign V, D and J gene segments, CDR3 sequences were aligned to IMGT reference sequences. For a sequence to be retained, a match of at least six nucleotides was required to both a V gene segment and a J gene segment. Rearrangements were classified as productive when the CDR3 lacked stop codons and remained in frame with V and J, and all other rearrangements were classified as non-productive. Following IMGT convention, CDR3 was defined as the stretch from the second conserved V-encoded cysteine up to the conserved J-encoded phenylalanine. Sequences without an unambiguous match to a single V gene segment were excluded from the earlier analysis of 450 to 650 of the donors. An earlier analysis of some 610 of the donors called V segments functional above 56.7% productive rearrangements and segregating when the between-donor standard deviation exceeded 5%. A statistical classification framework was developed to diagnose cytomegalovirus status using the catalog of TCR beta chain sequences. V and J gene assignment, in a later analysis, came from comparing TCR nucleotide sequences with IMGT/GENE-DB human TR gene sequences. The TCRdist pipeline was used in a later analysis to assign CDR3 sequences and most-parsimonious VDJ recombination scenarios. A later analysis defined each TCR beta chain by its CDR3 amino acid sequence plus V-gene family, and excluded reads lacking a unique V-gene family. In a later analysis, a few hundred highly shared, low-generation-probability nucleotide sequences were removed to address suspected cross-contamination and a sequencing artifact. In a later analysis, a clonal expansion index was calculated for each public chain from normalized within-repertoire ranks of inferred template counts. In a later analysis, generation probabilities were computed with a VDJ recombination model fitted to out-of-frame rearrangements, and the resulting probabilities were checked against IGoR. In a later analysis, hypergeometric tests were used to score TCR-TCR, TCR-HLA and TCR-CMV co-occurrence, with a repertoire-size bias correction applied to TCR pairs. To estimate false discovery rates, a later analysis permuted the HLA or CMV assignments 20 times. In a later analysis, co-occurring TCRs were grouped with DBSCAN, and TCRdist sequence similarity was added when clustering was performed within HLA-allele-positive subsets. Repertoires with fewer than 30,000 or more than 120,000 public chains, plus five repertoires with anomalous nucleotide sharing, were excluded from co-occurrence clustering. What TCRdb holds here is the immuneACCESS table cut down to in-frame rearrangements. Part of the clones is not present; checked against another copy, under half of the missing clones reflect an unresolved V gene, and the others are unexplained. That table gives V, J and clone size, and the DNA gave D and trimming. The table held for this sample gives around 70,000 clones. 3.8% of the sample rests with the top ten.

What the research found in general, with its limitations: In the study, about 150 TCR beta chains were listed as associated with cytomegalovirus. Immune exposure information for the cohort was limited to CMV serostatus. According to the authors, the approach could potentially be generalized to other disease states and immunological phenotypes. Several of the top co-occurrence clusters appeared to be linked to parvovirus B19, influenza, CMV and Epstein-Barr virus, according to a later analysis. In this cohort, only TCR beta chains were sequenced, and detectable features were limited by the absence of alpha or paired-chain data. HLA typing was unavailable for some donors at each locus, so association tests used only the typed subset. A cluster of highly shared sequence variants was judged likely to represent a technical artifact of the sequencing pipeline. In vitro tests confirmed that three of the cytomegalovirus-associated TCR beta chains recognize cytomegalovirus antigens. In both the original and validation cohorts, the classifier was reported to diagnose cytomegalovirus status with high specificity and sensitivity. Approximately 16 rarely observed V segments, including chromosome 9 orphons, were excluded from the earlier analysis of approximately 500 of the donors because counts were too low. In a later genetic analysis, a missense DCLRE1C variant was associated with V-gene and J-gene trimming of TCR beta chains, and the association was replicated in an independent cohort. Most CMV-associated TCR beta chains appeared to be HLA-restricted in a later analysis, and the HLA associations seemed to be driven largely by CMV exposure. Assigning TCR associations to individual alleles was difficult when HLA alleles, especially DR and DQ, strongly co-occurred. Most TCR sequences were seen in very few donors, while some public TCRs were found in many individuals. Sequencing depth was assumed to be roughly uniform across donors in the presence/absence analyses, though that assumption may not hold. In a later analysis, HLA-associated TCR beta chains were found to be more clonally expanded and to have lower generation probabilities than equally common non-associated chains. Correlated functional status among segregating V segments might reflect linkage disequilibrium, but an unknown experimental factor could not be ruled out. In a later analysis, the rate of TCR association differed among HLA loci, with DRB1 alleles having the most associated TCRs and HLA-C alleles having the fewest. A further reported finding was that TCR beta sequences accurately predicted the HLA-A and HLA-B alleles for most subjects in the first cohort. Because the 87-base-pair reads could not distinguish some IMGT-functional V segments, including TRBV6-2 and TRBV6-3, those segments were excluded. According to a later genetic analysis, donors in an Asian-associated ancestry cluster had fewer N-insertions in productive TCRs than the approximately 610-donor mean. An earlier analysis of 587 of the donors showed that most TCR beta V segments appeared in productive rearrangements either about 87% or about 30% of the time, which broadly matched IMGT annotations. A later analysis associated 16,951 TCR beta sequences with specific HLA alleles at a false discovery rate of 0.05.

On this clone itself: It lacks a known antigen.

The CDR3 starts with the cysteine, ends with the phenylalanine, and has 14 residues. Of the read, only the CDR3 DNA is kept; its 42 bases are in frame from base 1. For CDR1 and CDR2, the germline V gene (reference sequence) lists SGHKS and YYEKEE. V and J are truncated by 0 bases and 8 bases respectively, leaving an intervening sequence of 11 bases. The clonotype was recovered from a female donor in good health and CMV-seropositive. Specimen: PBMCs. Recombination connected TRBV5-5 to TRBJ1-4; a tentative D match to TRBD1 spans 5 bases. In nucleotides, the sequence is TGTGCCAGCAGCTTGGTCGTGGGGGGAGAAAAACTGTTTTTT. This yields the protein CASSLVVGGEKLFF. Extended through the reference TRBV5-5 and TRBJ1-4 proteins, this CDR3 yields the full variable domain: DAGVTQSPTHLIKTRGQQVTLRCSPISGHKSVSWYQQVLGQGPQFIFQYYEKEERGRGNFPDRFSARQFPNYSSELNVNALLLGDSALYLCASSLVVGGEKLFFGSGTQLSVL.